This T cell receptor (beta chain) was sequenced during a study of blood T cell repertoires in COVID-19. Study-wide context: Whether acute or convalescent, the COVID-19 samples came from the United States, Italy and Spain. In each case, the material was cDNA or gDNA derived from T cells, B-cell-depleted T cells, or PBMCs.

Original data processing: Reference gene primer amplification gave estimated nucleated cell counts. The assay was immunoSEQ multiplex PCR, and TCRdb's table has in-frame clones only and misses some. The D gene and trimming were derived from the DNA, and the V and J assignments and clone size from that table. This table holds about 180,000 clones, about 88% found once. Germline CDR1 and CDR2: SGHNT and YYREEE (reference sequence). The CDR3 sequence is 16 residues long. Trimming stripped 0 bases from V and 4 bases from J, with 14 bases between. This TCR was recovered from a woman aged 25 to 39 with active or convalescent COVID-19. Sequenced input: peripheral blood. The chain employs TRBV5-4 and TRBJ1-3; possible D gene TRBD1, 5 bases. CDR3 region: CASSLAGGSRGNTIYF. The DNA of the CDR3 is TGTGCCAGCAGCTTGGCCGGGGGGAGTAGAGGAAACACCATATATTTT. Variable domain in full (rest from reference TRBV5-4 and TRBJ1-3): ETGVTQSPTHLIKTRGQQVTLRCSSQSGHNTVSWYQQALGQGPQFIFQYYREEENGRGNFPPRFSGLQFPNYSSELNVNALELDDSALYLCASSLAGGSRGNTIYFGEGSWLTVV.